These 18 T cell receptor beta chains came from one sample sequenced in a study of T cell responses to AZD1222 COVID-19 vaccine. Libraries were prepared by immunoSEQ multiplex PCR; TCRdb keeps only in-frame clonotypes and omits some of them. The sample consists of approximately 130,000 clones, 70% to 85% of them appearing once. Sequenced material: peripheral blood, taken 28 days after the second AZD1222 dose. These TCRs come from an adult who received the AZD1222 COVID-19 vaccine.

This chain uses TRBV6-5 with TRBJ1-1; no reliable D call. The CDR3 extends over 13 amino acids. Deletions cut 8 bases from V and 5 bases from J, with 15 bases between. Germline V gene sequence: CDR1 MNHEY, CDR2 SVGAGI. CDR3 bases: TGTGCCAGCGAATCTGAGATGGGGACTGAAGCTTTCTTT. This encodes CASESEMGTEAFF.

V gene TRBV7-2 combines with J gene TRBJ1-2; D is undetermined. The CDR3 has 11 residues. Germline V gene data show CDR1 as SGHTA and CDR2 as FQGNSA. Trimming removed 2 bases at V and 8 bases at J, with 6 bases between. CDR3 nucleotide sequence: TGTGCCAGCAGCTTAAGTTTCGGCTACACCTTC. It translates to CASSLSFGYTF.

The genes are TRBV4-3 and TRBJ2-2; 11 bases are shared with TRBD2. Germline assignment: CDR1 LGHNA and CDR2 YSLEER. The CDR3 loop spans 17 amino acids. Unmatched junction bases numbered 8, after V lost 4 bases and J lost 4 bases. In DNA, the CDR3 is TGCGCCAGCAGCCTCCAGATAGCGGGGGGGTTCACCGGGGAGCTGTTTTTT. Amino acid sequence: CASSLQIAGGFTGELFF.

The gene calls are TRBV18 and TRBJ1-2, with D tentatively TRBD1 (5 bases). Looked up from germline, CDR1 is KGHSH and CDR2 is LQKENI. The CDR3 has 15 amino acids. V was clipped by 0 bases and J by 2 bases, with 10 bases between them. The CDR3 nucleotides read TGTGCCAGCTCACCACCGTTCGGGGACAACTATGGCTACACCTTC. Protein product: CASSPPFGDNYGYTF.

The V and J genes are TRBV3-1 (or the pseudogene TRBV3-2) and TRBJ2-2, with D unresolved. This CDR3 comprises 15 residues. The V gene's germline CDR1 is LGHDT and CDR2 YNNKEL (reference sequence). V gave up 1 base and J gave up 8 bases, with 14 bases separating them. In nucleotides, the CDR3 is TGTGCCAGCAGCCAAGGAGGCCTAGTACCGGGGGAGCTGTTTTTT. Translated, it gives CASSQGGLVPGELFF.

The chain is built from TRBV12-3 or TRBV12-4 and TRBJ1-2, with a weak D call TRBD1 (6 bases). CDR3 size: 12 residues. V lost 7 bases to trimming and J lost 7 bases, with 13 bases between them. The CDR3 loop reads CASNGGALGYTF. The CDR3 nucleotides read TGTGCCAGCAACGGGGGGGCGCTTGGCTACACCTTC.

This clone was counted only a few times. This chain connects TRBV5-8 to TRBJ1-1; 7 nucleotides align to TRBD1. Germline CDR1 SGHTS, CDR2 YDEGEE. The CDR3 runs 17 residues. V lost 3 bases, J lost 5 bases, and 16 bases stayed unmatched. The CDR3 DNA follows: TGTGCCAGCAGCTCGCAGCGGCTGGGGACAGTCCGAACTGAAGCTTTCTTT. Its translation: CASSSQRLGTVRTEAFF.

The chain couples TRBV6-2 or TRBV6-3 to TRBJ1-5; D ambiguous. Germline values: CDR1 MNHEY, CDR2 SVGEGT. Trimming cost V 2 bases and J 5 bases, with 13 bases left between them. The CDR3 sequence is 15 residues long. The CDR3 DNA is TGTGCCAGCAGTTACGGTGTAGTTACCTATCAGCCCCAGCATTTT. Its translation is CASSYGVVTYQPQHF.

The V and J genes are TRBV27 and TRBJ1-5; unclear D gene. CDR1 is MNHEY and CDR2 is SMNVEV in the germline V gene (reference sequence). Trimming cost V 4 bases and J 7 bases, with 17 bases left between them. The CDR3 extends over 15 amino acids. CDR3 sequence: CASSSHTGFDQPQHF. The CDR3 nucleotides read TGTGCCAGCAGTTCGCATACTGGGTTTGACCAGCCCCAGCATTTT.

The V gene is TRBV5-1, the J gene TRBJ1-1, with a tentative D call TRBD1 (5 bases). Between the trimmed V and J ends, which lost 7 bases and 1 base, there was a span of 11 bases. CDR3 length: 13 residues. CDR1 and CDR2 (germline): SGHRS, YFSETQ. The CDR3 is CASGEQGNTEAFF. For the CDR3, the DNA is TGCGCCAGCGGGGAGCAGGGGAACACTGAAGCTTTCTTT.

The chain links TRBV19 to TRBJ1-5; possibly TRBD1 for D (5 bases). Per the germline V gene, CDR1 is LNHDA and CDR2 is SQIVND (reference sequence). Trimming shortened V by 5 bases and J by 4 bases, and 12 bases separated the two germline ends. The CDR3 contains 14 residues. The chain's CDR3 is CASSRQFMNQPQHF. The CDR3 bases are TGTGCCAGTAGTCGACAGTTTATGAATCAGCCCCAGCATTTT.

The V gene is TRBV7-9, the J gene TRBJ2-6, with D perhaps matching TRBD1 (5 bases). Looked up from germline, CDR1 is SEHNR and CDR2 is FQNEAQ (reference sequence). The CDR3 is made up of 17 amino acids. Trimming pared 1 base from V and 2 bases from J, leaving 12 bases between. CDR3 DNA sequence: TGTGCCAGCAGCTTAGGGCAGGGCGAAGCTGGGGCCAACGTCCTGACTTTC. Residues: CASSLGQGEAGANVLTF.

This sequence joins TRBV2 and TRBJ2-5; D is uncertain. CDR3 length: 14 amino acids. The germline CDR1 and CDR2 sequences are SNHLY and FYNNEI. Between the trimmed V and J ends, which lost 2 bases and 1 base, there was a span of 8 bases. The CDR3 loop is CASSEFWGQETQYF. The DNA of the CDR3 is TGTGCCAGCAGTGAATTCTGGGGCCAAGAGACCCAGTACTTC. Full variable domain (outside the CDR3, taken from reference TRBV2 and TRBJ2-5): EPEVTQTPSHQVTQMGQEVILRCVPISNHLYFYWYRQILGQKVEFLVSFYNNEISEKSEIFDDQFSVERPDGSNFTLKIRSTKLEDSAMYFCASSEFWGQETQYFGPGTRLLVL.

The chain carries TRBV20-1 and TRBJ2-7; 11 bases line up with TRBD2. Germline CDR1 DFQATT, CDR2 SNEGSKA (reference sequence). The CDR3 spans 15 residues. V lost 3 bases to trimming and J lost 1 base; unmatched junction nucleotides: 5. The CDR3, as DNA: TGCAGTGCTAGTGACGCTAGCGGGGGGTCCTACGAGCAGTACTTC. Translating it yields CSASDASGGSYEQYF.

In its sample, this clone was seen once. The V gene is TRBV5-1, the J gene TRBJ2-2; 10 positions agree with TRBD2. The CDR3 has 17 residues. The J segment lost 0 bases and the V segment lost 2 bases, leaving 4 bases of the junction unmatched. The germline gives CDR1 SGHRS, CDR2 YFSETQ. The CDR3 loop reads CASSLLAGTANTGELFF. CDR3 DNA: TGCGCCAGCAGCTTACTAGCGGGGACCGCGAACACCGGGGAGCTGTTTTTT.

V is TRBV19 and J is TRBJ1-6, with a possible D match to TRBD1 (6 bases). CDR3 length: 14 residues. The germline V gene encodes CDR1 LNHDA and CDR2 SQIVND (reference sequence). Trimming pared 6 bases from V and 8 bases from J, leaving 14 bases between. DNA of the CDR3: TGTGCCAGTAGGGTCACAGGGAGTCATTCACCCCTCCACTTT. As protein: CASRVTGSHSPLHF.

This sequence joins TRBV5-4 and TRBJ2-1; perhaps TRBD1 as D (5 bases). V lost 1 base and J lost 10, with 12 bases in between. Per the germline V gene, CDR1 is SGHNT and CDR2 is YYREEE (reference sequence). This CDR3 spans 13 amino acids. The CDR3 protein is CASSLSQGGEQFF. The CDR3 nucleotides read TGTGCCAGCAGCTTGTCCCAGGGTGGCGAGCAGTTCTTC.

V and J are TRBV9 and TRBJ1-3; D may be TRBD1 (6 bases). In germline, CDR1 is SGDLS, CDR2 YYNGEE. The V and J ends lost 4 bases and 4 bases respectively, with 9 bases between them. This CDR3 has 13 residues. The CDR3 loop reads CASSTDSGNTIYF. The CDR3 nucleotides are TGTGCCAGCAGCACGGACAGCGGAAACACCATATATTTT.